This T cell receptor (beta chain) emerged from a study of blood T cell repertoires in COVID-19. About the study: Whether acute or convalescent, the COVID-19 samples came from the United States, Italy and Spain. Sources were T cells, B-cell-depleted T cells, or PBMCs; the material itself was cDNA or gDNA.

Germline lookup yields CDR1 WSHSY and CDR2 SAAADI. V was trimmed by 2 bases and J by 4 bases, leaving 15 bases between them. This CDR3 region has 16 residues. This clone was observed a handful of times. The method was immunoSEQ multiplex PCR; TCRdb's version includes in-frame clones alone and lacks a portion of them. The table records about 120,000 clones, about 85% of them present only once. The sequencing input was peripheral blood. The sequence was obtained from a woman older than 75 with acute or convalescent COVID-19. J is TRBJ1-5 and V is TRBV10-2; D is perhaps TRBD1 (5 bases). The CDR3 reads CASSENVWTPNQPQHF. The CDR3 nucleotides are TGCGCCAGCAGTGAGAATGTTTGGACACCGAATCAGCCCCAGCATTTT.